The entry below describes one T cell receptor (beta chain). Antigen: not known. As for treatment: over 15 received Ad26.COV2.S at low or high dose, single or two shots; several received placebo; per-sample allocation not given. Day 63 after the first vaccine or placebo injection was the time point for sampling. This sample was included in a study of Ad26.COV2.S vaccination and SARS-CoV-2 variants. Study at large: COV1001, an Ad26.COV2.S trial, supplied this vaccine-arm donor. Recipients of Ad26.COV2.S got it intramuscularly, once or twice 56 days apart. Overall study findings and caveats: There was reportedly substantial breadth in spike-specific CD8+ and CD4+ T cell responses after vaccination.

Germline V CDR1 and CDR2: SNHLY, FYNNEI. The CDR3 is 16 amino acids. The ends were cut back, 7 bases at V and 1 base at J, with 20 bases in the middle. Measured with immunoSEQ multiplex PCR; TCRdb has only the in-frame clones, and not every one. Of 360,000 or so clones listed, around 86% are singletons. The chain couples TRBV2 to TRBJ2-7; D possibly corresponds to TRBD2 (8 bases). Sequenced material: peripheral blood, taken in a trial of Ad26.COV2.S vaccine versus placebo. The sequence came from a person between 18 and 65 years old who received the Ad26.COV2.S COVID-19 vaccine or a placebo. CDR3 residues: CASTRDSGGFSYEQYF. The CDR3 nucleotides are TGTGCCAGCACCCGGGACAGCGGGGGATTTTCCTACGAGCAGTACTTC.